This T cell receptor (beta chain) was profiled in a study of read filtering for tumor transcriptome and immune sequencing. For the study at large: RNA-seq yielded only about 75 to 1273 TCR reads, IR-seq about 4 to 10.27 million. Study-wide results and caveats: In IR-seq, single-read clonotypes were around 85% of clonotypes but about 3.5% of reads.

Ten or more counts support this clonotype. Its antigen is not identified. The CDR3 has 14 amino acids. The ends lost 5 bases at V and 6 bases at J; junction bases unmatched: 4. Germline CDR1 is SEHNR and CDR2 is FQNEAQ (reference sequence). This library used 300 to 500 ng RNA and molecular barcoded adaptors spanning alpha/delta and beta/gamma chains. Using its own MiXCR run on the reads, TCRdb lists one record per CDR3 protein. The repertoire includes about 62,000 distinct CDR3 sequences, roughly 19% of them detected once, and approximately 11% sits in the top ten. Sequencing was done on a sample of a population of CD138-negative cells sorted from bone marrow. This chain joins TRBV7-9 and TRBJ2-1; 10 bases map to TRBD2. The TCR was taken from a donor at least 40 years old with multiple myeloma. CDR3 nucleotide sequence: TGTGCCAGCAGCCAAACTAGCGGGACCAATGAGCAGTTCTTC. Encoded protein: CASSQTSGTNEQFF.